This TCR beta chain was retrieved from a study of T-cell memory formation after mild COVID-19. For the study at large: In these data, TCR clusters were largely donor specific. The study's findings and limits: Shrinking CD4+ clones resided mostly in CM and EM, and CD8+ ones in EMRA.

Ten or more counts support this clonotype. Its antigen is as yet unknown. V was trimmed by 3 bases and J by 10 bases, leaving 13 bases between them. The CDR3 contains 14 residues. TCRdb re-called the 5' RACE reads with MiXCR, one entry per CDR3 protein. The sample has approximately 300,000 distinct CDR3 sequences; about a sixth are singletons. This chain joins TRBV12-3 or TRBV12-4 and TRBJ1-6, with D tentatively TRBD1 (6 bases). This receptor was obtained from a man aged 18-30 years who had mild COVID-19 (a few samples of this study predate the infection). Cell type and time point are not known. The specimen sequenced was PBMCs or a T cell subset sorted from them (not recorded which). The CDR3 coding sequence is TGTGCCAGCAGTTTGGCGGGGGGGCACTCACCCCTCCACTTT. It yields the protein CASSLAGGHSPLHF.